The 30 T cell receptor beta chains below all came from one sample that was sequenced in a study of early T cells in non-severe SARS-CoV-2 infection. TCRdb independently ran MiXCR on the 5' RACE reads; one entry per CDR3 protein. Of tens of thousands of distinct CDR3 sequences in the sample, about 7% were seen once. The specimen sequenced was whole blood. Every receptor here comes from an adult who was a healthcare worker with PCR-confirmed SARS-CoV-2 infection or an uninfected control (not recorded which).

This clonotype was recorded at least ten times. This rearrangement joins TRBV7-2 to TRBJ2-1; 7 bases line up with TRBD1. Germline V gene sequence: CDR1 SGHTA, CDR2 FQGNSA. The V and J ends lost 0 bases and 6 bases, in that order; junction bases with no gene match: 2. This CDR3 region has 14 residues. CDR3 residues: CASSLAGTANEQFF. CDR3 DNA: TGTGCCAGCAGCTTAGCCGGGACAGCCAATGAGCAGTTCTTC.

This sequence joins TRBV4-1 and TRBJ1-5; perhaps TRBD1 as D (6 bases). Germline assignment: CDR1 MGHRA and CDR2 YSYEKL. CDR3 size: 16 residues. V dropped 1 base and J dropped 1 base, with 11 bases sitting between them. The CDR3, as DNA: TGCGCCAGCAGCCAAGTACAGGGTATGAGCAATCAGCCCCAGCATTTT. Its protein is CASSQVQGMSNQPQHF.

This clonotype was picked up a small number of times. V usage is TRBV27 and J usage is TRBJ2-4, with D perhaps given as TRBD1 or TRBD2 (5 bases each). Germline CDR1 and CDR2: MNHEY and SMNVEV (reference sequence). CDR3 length: 18 amino acids. V lost 4 bases, J lost 1 base, and 20 bases lay in between. The CDR3 protein is CASSSTFGGVGAKNIQYF. As DNA, the CDR3 is TGTGCCAGCAGTTCCACCTTTGGGGGAGTCGGGGCCAAAAACATTCAGTACTTC.

This sequence joins TRBV5-6 and TRBJ2-1; 8 bases fit TRBD1. CDR3 length equals 16 residues. The junction had 11 bases not matched to a gene; V was cut back by 2 bases and J by 7 bases. Germline assignment: CDR1 SGHDT and CDR2 YYEEEE. DNA of the CDR3: TGTGCCAGCAGCTTAGGAGGACAGGGTTCCTTAAATGAGCAGTTCTTC. This encodes CASSLGGQGSLNEQFF.

This clonotype was found many times. The chain has TRBV29-1 and TRBJ1-1; D gene unclear. Germline V gene data show CDR1 as SQVTM and CDR2 as ANQGSEA. V dropped 4 bases and J dropped 4 bases, with 7 bases sitting between them. CDR3 size: 11 residues. The CDR3 DNA reads as TGCAGCGTTGCCGCGCCCACTGAAGCTTTCTTT. Its translation: CSVAAPTEAFF.

This clonotype was observed at least ten times. The V gene is TRBV20-1, the J gene TRBJ1-5; a weak D match, TRBD1 (5 bases). Germline V CDR1 and CDR2: DFQATT, SNEGSKA (reference sequence). The V end lost 1 base, the J end lost 6 bases, and 13 bases lay between the germline ends. CDR3 length: 14 amino acids. The CDR3 DNA reads TGCAGTGCTAGAGGAGCCAGGGAGACTCAGCCCCAGCATTTT. It is translated as CSARGARETQPQHF.

By share, this clonotype ranks as medium-sized. The CDR3 DNA is TGTGCCAGCGAAGGACAGGACTCCTACGAGCAGTACTTC. Translation: CASEGQDSYEQYF. V is TRBV10-3 and J is TRBJ2-7, with TRBD1 identical over 7 bases. The CDR3 totals 13 residues. Germline trimming cut 10 bases from V and 0 bases from J; bases unmatched to any gene: 6. CDR1 and CDR2 (germline): ENHRY, SYGVKD.

The table lists this clonotype with a few counts. This chain uses TRBV18 with TRBJ1-6, with D tentatively TRBD1 (5 bases). Per germline, CDR1 KGHSH and CDR2 LQKENI. This CDR3 has 14 amino acids. V gave up 5 bases and J gave up 7 bases, with 12 bases separating them. The CDR3 reads CASSAGTENSPLHF. The CDR3 region has the DNA TGTGCCAGCTCAGCAGGGACGGAAAATTCACCCCTCCACTTT.

The V and J genes are TRBV11-2 and TRBJ2-5; TRBD1 agrees at 8 bases. After removal of 4 bases from V and 5 bases from J, the junction contained 6 bases not matched to a gene. There are 14 residues in the CDR3. Germline loops: CDR1 SGHAT, CDR2 FQNNGV. CDR3 amino acids: CASSSQGADETQYF. The CDR3 DNA reads as TGTGCCAGCAGCTCCCAGGGGGCTGATGAGACCCAGTACTTC.

The table lists this clonotype with many counts. The J gene is TRBJ2-7, the V gene TRBV20-1; tentatively, D is TRBD1 (6 bases). This CDR3 has 12 amino acids. With 4 bases removed from V and 5 bases from J, the gap between germline ends came to 12 bases. CDR1 and CDR2 (germline): DFQATT, SNEGSKA (reference sequence). The CDR3 spells CSATTGLDEQYF. DNA of the CDR3: TGCAGTGCTACCACAGGGCTCGACGAGCAGTACTTC.

This clonotype was found many times. V is TRBV27 and J is TRBJ1-1, with D possibly being TRBD1 (5 bases). This CDR3 has 12 residues. Trimming cost V 11 bases and J 5 bases, with 15 bases left between them. Germline assignment: CDR1 MNHEY and CDR2 SMNVEV (reference sequence). The CDR3 coding sequence is TGTGCCGGGACCGATGTTGGGACTGAAGCTTTCTTT. It is translated as CAGTDVGTEAFF.

This clonotype occurred a few times. The chain couples TRBV11-2 to TRBJ2-1; no clear D gene. Germline lookup yields CDR1 SGHAT and CDR2 FQNNGV. CDR3 length: 16 residues. Trimming cost V 1 base and J 7 bases, with 17 bases left between them. CDR3 nucleotides: TGTGCCAGCAGCTTAGGTCCCACCCCTGCTTCGAATGAGCAGTTCTTC. Amino acids: CASSLGPTPASNEQFF.

This clonotype was seen repeatedly, ten times or more. The CDR3 bases are TGCAGTGCTAGAGGTCCACAGGGTAACGAGCAGTACTTC. Translated: CSARGPQGNEQYF. The chain employs TRBV20-1 and TRBJ2-7, with TRBD1 as a possible D gene (6 bases). This CDR3 contains 13 residues. Trimming took 1 base from V and 5 from J, leaving 12 bases between them. Per the germline V gene, CDR1 is DFQATT and CDR2 is SNEGSKA (reference sequence).

This clonotype was observed many times. The chain couples TRBV2 to TRBJ1-5; no clear D gene. V lost 8 bases to trimming and J lost 5 bases, with 13 bases between them. Germline CDR1 SNHLY, CDR2 FYNNEI. The CDR3 totals 13 residues. CDR3 region: CASSPGRDQPQHF. DNA for the CDR3: TGTGCCAGCTCCCCGGGGAGGGATCAGCCCCAGCATTTT.

The genes are TRBV7-9 and TRBJ2-1; D is unclear. The CDR3 length is 13 residues. V was pared by 7 bases and J by 4 bases, with 11 bases between. Germline CDR1 reads SEHNR; CDR2 reads FQNEAQ (reference sequence). CDR3 loop: CASTLADYNEQFF. DNA of the CDR3: TGTGCCAGCACGTTGGCAGATTACAATGAGCAGTTCTTC.

This clonotype was counted many times. The rearrangement joins TRBV5-1 to TRBJ1-6; 10 bases match TRBD1. This CDR3 region has 18 residues. Germline-derived CDR1 and CDR2 are SGHRS and YFSETQ. J was trimmed by 6 bases and V by 0 bases; bases with no gene match: 9. CDR3 sequence: CASSLDAGTGAINSPLHF. CDR3 DNA sequence: TGCGCCAGCAGCTTGGATGCCGGGACAGGGGCGATTAATTCACCCCTCCACTTT.

This clonotype was recorded a few times. The chain couples TRBV7-9 to TRBJ2-7, with D possibly being TRBD2 (6 bases). V was pared by 1 base and J by 3 bases, with 10 bases between. The CDR3 covers 14 residues. Per germline, CDR1 SEHNR and CDR2 FQNEAQ (reference sequence). The CDR3 sequence is CASSLGDSIYEQYF. The CDR3 DNA is TGTGCCAGCAGCTTAGGGGACTCGATCTACGAGCAGTACTTC.

This clonotype occurred many times. This sequence joins TRBV28 and TRBJ2-2; D gene ambiguous. V was pared by 5 bases and J by 12 bases, with 13 bases between. The CDR3 consists of 12 residues. Germline V CDR1 and CDR2: MDHEN, SYDVKM. The CDR3: CASSDRSFKLFF. DNA of the CDR3: TGTGCCAGCAGTGACCGGAGTTTTAAGCTGTTTTTT.

The chain recombines TRBV2 with TRBJ2-7, with D maybe TRBD2 (6 bases). The CDR3 totals 14 residues. Germline CDR1 is SNHLY and CDR2 is FYNNEI. The V end was cut by 7 bases, the J end by 2 bases, with 15 bases between. The CDR3: CASKEGGLPYEQYF. The CDR3 DNA reads as TGTGCCAGCAAGGAGGGTGGTCTTCCCTACGAGCAGTACTTC.

There are a few counts of this clonotype. The chain uses TRBV5-1 and TRBJ2-6; D gene uncertain. V dropped 0 bases and J dropped 0 bases, with 4 bases sitting between them. CDR1 SGHRS and CDR2 YFSETQ come from the germline V gene. The CDR3 loop spans 15 amino acids. The CDR3, as DNA: TGCGCCAGCAGCTTGGCCAGCTCTGGGGCCAACGTCCTGACTTTC. It specifies CASSLASSGANVLTF.

The chain employs TRBV3-1 and TRBJ2-1; TRBD1 is a possible D gene (5 bases). CDR3 size: 14 residues. Germline V CDR1 and CDR2: LGHDT, YNNKEL (reference sequence). V lost 7 bases and J 9 bases, leaving 19 bases between the germline ends. The CDR3 here is CASTLGQGPVEQFF. CDR3 DNA sequence: TGTGCCAGCACCCTGGGCCAGGGCCCTGTTGAGCAGTTCTTC.

This sequence joins TRBV9 and TRBJ2-3, with D maybe TRBD1 (6 bases). CDR3 length: 15 residues. V lost 1 base and J lost 6, with 15 bases in between. Per germline, CDR1 SGDLS and CDR2 YYNGEE. CDR3 protein: CASSVSRTVEDTQYF. The CDR3 DNA sequence: TGTGCCAGCAGCGTAAGCCGGACAGTTGAGGATACGCAGTATTTT.

This clonotype was observed a handful of times. This chain connects TRBV11-2 to TRBJ2-5; D remains unclear. The CDR3 is 11 residues long. The V gene's germline CDR1 is SGHAT and CDR2 FQNNGV. The V end was cut by 6 bases, the J end by 2 bases, with 4 bases between. This chain's CDR3 is CASREQETQYF. CDR3 nucleotide sequence: TGTGCCAGCAGGGAACAAGAGACCCAGTACTTC.

This clonotype was seen repeatedly, ten times or more. CDR3 in amino acids: CASSLITGTNYNEQFF. In DNA form, the CDR3 reads TGTGCCAGCAGCTTAATAACAGGGACCAACTACAATGAGCAGTTCTTC. The chain couples TRBV7-8 to TRBJ2-1, with D possibly being TRBD1 (6 bases). The CDR3 extends over 16 amino acids. Per germline, CDR1 SGHVS and CDR2 FQNEAQ. V lost 2 bases and J lost 3, with 14 bases in between. Supplemented by reference TRBV7-8 and TRBJ2-1, the full variable domain reads GAGVSQSPRYKVAKRGQDVALRCDPISGHVSLFWYQQALGQGPEFLTYFQNEAQLDKSGLPSDRFFAERPEGSVSTLKIQRTQQEDSAVYLCASSLITGTNYNEQFFGPGTRLTVL.

This clonotype was recorded a few times. The CDR3 DNA follows: TGCAGTGCTAGAGCCCGCCCTACTAGCGGGAGGGCCCCCCCCTACAATGAGCAGTTCTTC. Its protein product is CSARARPTSGRAPPYNEQFF. V usage is TRBV20-1 and J usage is TRBJ2-1; 13 bases agree with TRBD2. V shed 1 base and J 2 bases; nucleotides not matched to a gene: 14. Germline V gives CDR1 DFQATT, CDR2 SNEGSKA (reference sequence). CDR3 length equals 20 residues.

This clonotype came up many times. This sequence joins TRBV11-2 and TRBJ2-7; D unresolved. This CDR3 is 12 amino acids long. CDR1 SGHAT and CDR2 FQNNGV come from the germline V gene. Trimming stripped 3 bases from V and 3 bases from J, with 6 bases between. The CDR3 spells CASSLSSYEQYF. The CDR3 DNA reads TGTGCCAGCAGCTTGTCTAGCTACGAGCAGTACTTC.

In this sample, this clonotype turned up a few times. This rearrangement joins TRBV20-1 to TRBJ2-4, with D perhaps matching TRBD1 (7 bases). In germline, CDR1 is DFQATT, CDR2 SNEGSKA (reference sequence). Trimming left V 0 bases short and J 4 bases short, with 13 bases between. The CDR3 runs 15 residues. The CDR3 protein is CSARDGGTEKNIQYF. The CDR3, as DNA: TGCAGTGCTAGAGATGGCGGGACAGAGAAAAACATTCAGTACTTC.

This clonotype was detected many times. The CDR3 loop reads CASSPARNYGYTF. In DNA form, the CDR3 reads TGTGCCAGCAGTCCGGCGCGAAACTATGGCTACACCTTC. The V and J genes are TRBV12-3 or TRBV12-4 and TRBJ1-2, with D unresolved. Trimming removed 5 bases at V and 2 bases at J, with 9 bases between. The CDR3 has 13 amino acids.

This clonotype was seen ten or more times. The V gene is TRBV12-3 or TRBV12-4, the J gene TRBJ2-2; 9 bases match TRBD2. Trimming cost V 5 bases and J 2 bases; bases outside gene matches: 3. There are 15 residues in the CDR3. The CDR3: CASSQTSGNTGELFF. In DNA, the CDR3 is TGTGCCAGCAGTCAGACTAGCGGTAACACCGGGGAGCTGTTTTTT.

This clonotype was observed many times. This chain uses TRBV7-9 with TRBJ1-2; 7 bases line up with TRBD1. The CDR3 has 15 residues. J lost 0 bases, V lost 5 bases, and 6 bases had no gene match. The germline V gene encodes CDR1 SEHNR and CDR2 FQNEAQ (reference sequence). CDR3 nucleotide sequence: TGTGCCAGCAGCCTTAGTGACAGGGCTAACTATGGCTACACCTTC. It is translated as CASSLSDRANYGYTF.